The T cell receptor (beta chain) under discussion was sequenced for a study of blood T cell repertoires in COVID-19. About the study: Samples taken during acute and convalescent COVID-19 were collected in the United States, Italy and Spain. From T cells, B-cell-depleted T cells, or PBMCs came the material, which was cDNA or gDNA.

Authors' processing steps: Nucleated cell number was recorded as an estimate derived from reference gene primer amplification. TCRdb keeps only in-frame clones here, not all; method: immunoSEQ multiplex PCR. For V, J and clone size, that table is used; D and trimming come from the DNA. The sample records roughly 230,000 clones, roughly 83% being singletons. The CDR3 runs 12 residues. CDR1 is MDHEN and CDR2 is SYDVKM in the germline V gene. Between the trimmed V and J ends, which lost 6 bases and 4 bases, there was a span of 6 bases. The TCR comes from a woman aged 45-59 years with acute or convalescent COVID-19. The chain uses TRBV28 and TRBJ1-4; perhaps TRBD1 as D (5 bases). The specimen was peripheral blood. The CDR3 here is CASRRGNEKLFF. DNA of the CDR3: TGTGCCAGCAGAAGGGGTAATGAAAAACTGTTTTTT.